Reported below is one TCR beta chain. These data come from a study of shared clonotypes between healthy human individuals. Deep was the level at which the assay was run. Generated by immunoSEQ multiplex PCR, the TCRdb table keeps only in-frame clones and is missing some. The sample shows over a million clones, roughly 74% of them seen only once. The germline gives CDR1 MNHNS, CDR2 SASEGT. The CDR3 consists of 15 residues. Trimming at V came to 4 bases and at J to 1 base, leaving 3 bases not matched to a gene. This chain uses TRBV6-1 with TRBJ2-3; 9 nucleotides match TRBD2. Specimen: memory CD4+ T cells from PBMCs. Subset given: CD45RA-negative fraction. This receptor was obtained from a young man in good health. Some clones in this sample may be carry-over from other donors' samples. This CDR3 reads CASSVRLAGTDTQYF. In DNA, the CDR3 is TGTGCCAGCAGTGTGAGACTAGCGGGCACAGATACGCAGTATTTT.